The 20 T cell receptor beta chains reported below all come from one sample, sequenced in a study of T cells in Graves' hyperthyroidism and ophthalmopathy (dated by TCRdb to between 2018 and 2020). The library was built by means of multiplex PCR. The instrument given in TCRdb is Illumina HiSeq 2000. The TCR beta CDR3 regions were amplified from RNA transcripts. The first round of RT-PCR for the TCR CDR3 was performed with the HTBI primer set and the Qiagen OneStep RT-PCR kit. TCRdb handled the public reads itself, with Q25 trimming in fastp and clone calling in MiXCR, and kept productive beta chains. Each CDR3 protein appears once, grouped with its most common genes and DNA. This sample lists hundreds of thousands of distinct CDR3 sequences; about 17% were detected once. The ten largest clones take up about 29% of the sample. The specimen was blood. The receptors here all came from a woman aged 18-29 years with Graves' ophthalmopathy.

As concerns this clonotype: It may be a read error: a sequence one base away is much more abundant. The V call is TRBV6-2 or TRBV6-3, the J call TRBJ1-2; D is unresolved. The CDR3 has 14 amino acids. The germline V gene has CDR1 MNHEY and CDR2 SVGEGT. V was cut by 10 bases and J by 8 bases, with 23 bases left in between. The CDR3 sequence: CANSPRTGLTGYTF. CDR3 bases: TGTGCCAACAGCCCTAGGACCGGCCTTACGGGCTACACCTTC.

This clonotype came up many times. This chain uses TRBV20-1 with TRBJ1-1; no clear D gene. V dropped 0 bases and J dropped 1 base, with 9 bases sitting between them. The germline V gene has CDR1 DFQATT and CDR2 SNEGSKA (reference sequence). This CDR3 has 14 amino acids. The CDR3 spells CSAREGGRNTEAFF. The CDR3 bases are TGCAGTGCTAGAGAAGGAGGGAGGAACACTGAAGCTTTCTTT.

This clonotype was picked up many times. The rearrangement joins TRBV12-3 or TRBV12-4 to TRBJ2-3; a possible D gene is TRBD2 (7 bases). Trimming took off 6 bases at V and 2 bases at J, with 15 bases between the two ends. The CDR3 consists of 15 residues. The CDR3 here is CASRPGGSYTDTQYF. CDR3 bases: TGTGCCAGCAGACCGGGGGGCAGCTACACAGATACGCAGTATTTT.

This clonotype was seen at least ten times. This chain connects TRBV11-2 to TRBJ2-3; TRBD1 matches 9 bases. V was clipped by 4 bases and J by 4 bases; unmatched bases: 0. The CDR3 extends over 13 amino acids. Germline loops: CDR1 SGHAT, CDR2 FQNNGV. The CDR3 loop is CASSWDRADTQYF. CDR3 coding DNA: TGTGCCAGCAGCTGGGACAGGGCAGATACGCAGTATTTT.

The table lists this clonotype with many counts. The chain uses TRBV28 and TRBJ1-4; tentative D call: TRBD1 (5 bases). This CDR3 spans 14 amino acids. V dropped 6 bases and J dropped 10 bases, with 18 bases sitting between them. The germline V gene encodes CDR1 MDHEN and CDR2 SYDVKM. The CDR3 protein is CASSKTVGRRKLFF. The DNA for the CDR3 is TGTGCCAGCAGCAAGACAGTAGGGAGACGAAAACTGTTTTTT.

The chain joins TRBV28 to TRBJ1-6; TRBD1 aligns across 9 bases. Germline values: CDR1 MDHEN, CDR2 SYDVKM. Unmatched junction bases numbered 5, after V lost 1 base and J lost 7 bases. This CDR3 contains 16 residues. Here the CDR3 DNA reads TGTGCCAGCAGTTTATCAGGACAGGGGCCAAATTCACCCCTCCACTTT. This sequence encodes CASSLSGQGPNSPLHF.

This clonotype has at least ten counts. V usage is TRBV19 and J usage is TRBJ2-7; D possibly matches TRBD1 or TRBD2 (5 bases each). The CDR3 loop spans 14 amino acids. With 6 bases removed from V and 3 bases from J, the gap between germline ends came to 15 bases. Germline V lookup: CDR1 LNHDA, CDR2 SQIVND (reference sequence). The CDR3 region is CASRYRDGNYEQYF. The CDR3 DNA reads TGTGCCAGTAGATACCGGGACGGAAACTACGAGCAGTACTTC.

Many counts were recorded for this clonotype. This chain joins TRBV4-3 and TRBJ2-1, with TRBD2 matching 7 bases. Germline CDR1 reads LGHNA; CDR2 reads YSLEER. J was trimmed by 0 bases and V by 0 bases; bases with no gene match: 8. The CDR3 covers 18 residues. The CDR3 DNA reads as TGCGCCAGCAGCCAAGAGAGCGGGATGTTAAGCTCCTACAATGAGCAGTTCTTC. Translated: CASSQESGMLSSYNEQFF.

This clonotype has ten or more counts. The V gene is TRBV29-1, the J gene TRBJ2-5, with 10 nucleotides matching TRBD1. The CDR3 has 13 residues. The germline V gene has CDR1 SQVTM and CDR2 ANQGSEA. The V gene end was trimmed by 6 bases and the J gene end by 4 bases; junction bases not matched to a gene: 5. CDR3 amino acids: CSVGQGPGETQYF. CDR3 bases: TGCAGCGTGGGACAGGGGCCAGGAGAGACCCAGTACTTC.

There are many counts of this clonotype. The chain couples TRBV6-1 to TRBJ1-1; the D is unclear. The CDR3 sequence is 15 residues long. Germline V gives CDR1 MNHNS, CDR2 SASEGT. The V end was cut by 4 bases, the J end by 0 bases, with 12 bases between. In DNA, the CDR3 is TGTGCCAGCAGTGTAGTTCGACCCATGAACACTGAAGCTTTCTTT. This codes for CASSVVRPMNTEAFF.

This clonotype was found a few times. At one of its ends the junction is not consistent with the germline gene, which may arise from a read error. The chain employs TRBV12-5 and TRBJ1-2; D not resolved. This CDR3 comprises 17 residues. Germline V gives CDR1 LGHNT, CDR2 FRNRAP. This CDR3 reads CASGLDTDVEANYGCTF. The CDR3 nucleotides read TGTGCTAGTGGTTTGGACACTGACGTAGAAGCTAACTATGGCTGCACCTTC.

This clonotype was seen a handful of times. Its ends do not fully match the called genes, so a read error is possible. V and J are TRBV7-7 and TRBJ2-7; D is perhaps TRBD1 (7 bases). This CDR3 is 13 amino acids long. Per germline, CDR1 SSHAT and CDR2 FNYEAQ (reference sequence). The CDR3, as DNA: TGTGCTAGCAGCTTCGACAGGGACTGCGAGCAGTACTTC. Translation: CASSFDRDCEQYF.

Concerning this clonotype: A junction boundary mismatches the germline segment, possibly from a read error. The chain carries TRBV29-1 and TRBJ2-3; D perhaps matches TRBD1 (5 bases). Germline V gene sequence: CDR1 SQVTM, CDR2 ANQGSEA. CDR3 length: 14 amino acids. This CDR3 reads CGVEGVSGTDTQYF. In DNA form, the CDR3 reads TGCGGCGTTGAAGGGGTCTCAGGGACAGATACGCAGTATTTT.

This clonotype came up many times. DNA for the CDR3: TGTGCCAGCAGTCAACCTTACACCGGGGAGCTGTTTTTT. Protein sequence: CASSQPYTGELFF. The V and J genes are TRBV6-1 and TRBJ2-2; no clear D. CDR3 length equals 13 residues. V lost 5 bases, J lost 3 bases, and 7 bases lay in between. CDR1 is MNHNS, CDR2 SASEGT, per germline.

At least ten counts were recorded for this clonotype. This chain joins TRBV3-1 and TRBJ2-2; D ambiguous. Germline values: CDR1 LGHDT, CDR2 YNNKEL (reference sequence). This CDR3 has 14 residues. V lost 4 bases, J lost 5 bases, and 11 bases lay in between. The CDR3 DNA is TGTGCCAGCAGCCGTCCTCACGGAACCGGGGAGCTGTTTTTT. It translates to CASSRPHGTGELFF.

This clonotype was counted many times. The rearrangement uses TRBV20-1 and TRBJ2-3, with D possibly being TRBD1 (6 bases). The CDR3 covers 14 residues. Looked up from germline, CDR1 is DFQATT and CDR2 is SNEGSKA (reference sequence). Trimming cost V 2 bases and J 0 bases, with 9 bases left between them. The CDR3 here is CSARRTASTDTQYF. CDR3 in DNA: TGCAGTGCTAGACGGACAGCTAGCACAGATACGCAGTATTTT.

This clonotype was found many times. The chain employs TRBV11-2 and TRBJ2-7; 12 bases map to TRBD2. Germline CDR1 is SGHAT and CDR2 is FQNNGV. V lost 4 bases and J lost 2; bases outside the gene matches: 6. The CDR3 is made up of 16 amino acids. Written as DNA, the CDR3 is TGTGCCAGCAGCTCCGGACTAGCGGGAAGACCCTACGAGCAGTACTTC. As protein: CASSSGLAGRPYEQYF.

The sample holds many counts of this clonotype. The genes are TRBV30 and TRBJ1-2, with 8 bases that match TRBD1. The germline gives CDR1 GTSNPN, CDR2 SVGIG (reference sequence). After removal of 4 bases from V and 2 bases from J, the junction contained 3 bases not matched to a gene. The CDR3 extends over 13 amino acids. Written as DNA, the CDR3 is TGTGCCTGGACGGGACAGGTCAACTATGGCTACACCTTC. Its translation: CAWTGQVNYGYTF. Full variable domain (rest looked up from reference TRBV30 and TRBJ1-2): SQTIHQWPATLVQPVGSPLSLECTVEGTSNPNLYWYRQAAGRGLQLLFYSVGIGQISSEVPQNLSASRPQDRQFILSSKKLLLSDSGFYLCAWTGQVNYGYTFGSGTRLTVV.

This clonotype was seen ten or more times. This chain connects TRBV2 to TRBJ1-3; D unresolved. CDR1 is SNHLY, CDR2 FYNNEI, per germline. Trimming left V 6 bases short and J 0 bases short, with 15 bases between. This CDR3 region has 16 residues. CDR3 sequence reads: CASRTTGITSGNTIYF. Here the CDR3 DNA reads TGTGCCAGCAGGACGACTGGTATAACCTCTGGAAACACCATATATTTT.

This clonotype appeared many times. The J gene is TRBJ2-1, the V gene TRBV20-1; D might be TRBD1 (5 bases). Germline V gene data show CDR1 as DFQATT and CDR2 as SNEGSKA (reference sequence). There are 14 residues in the CDR3. The V end lost 5 bases, the J end lost 9 bases, and 20 bases lay between the germline ends. CDR3 loop: CSAPPRTLRGEQFF. The CDR3 DNA sequence: TGCAGTGCTCCACCGCGGACCCTAAGGGGTGAGCAGTTCTTC.